This note documents a single T cell receptor (beta chain) sequence. The antigen is undetermined. This sample is drawn from a study of T-cell memory formation after mild COVID-19. Findings and limits, study-wide: Cross-reactive memory appears to have joined, as suggested by some responding clones showing up in pre-infection memory. Later expanders leaned CD4+, whereas clones that contracted between day 15 and 85 were balanced CD4/CD8. Contracting CD8+ clones were enriched in EMRA, CD4+ mainly in CM and EM.

CDR3 length equals 13 residues. The germline V gene has CDR1 DFQATT and CDR2 SNEGSKA (reference sequence). Trimming removed 7 bases at V and 3 bases at J, with 14 bases between. Libraries for TCRalpha and TCRbeta carried sample barcodes and unique molecular identifiers via 5'RACE. TCRdb independently ran MiXCR on the 5' RACE reads; one entry per CDR3 protein. Among around 140,000 distinct CDR3 sequences, 15% to 20% were seen once, and the ten largest hold about 2.3%. The TCR sequence derives from an adult woman who had mild COVID-19 (a few samples of this study predate the infection). Cell type and time point are not known. V is TRBV20-1 and J is TRBJ2-3; possibly TRBD2 for D (5 bases). Specimen: PBMCs or a T cell subset sorted from them (not recorded which). CDR3 amino acids: CSVPKPGTDTQYF. In DNA, the CDR3 is TGCAGTGTTCCCAAACCGGGGACAGATACGCAGTATTTT.